This is a list of T cell receptor beta chains from one sample in a study of control samples from healthy donors and cancer patients. Profiling relied on immunoSEQ multiplex PCR, and the TCRdb table lists in-frame clones only, not all of them. The sample includes about 170,000 clones, roughly 93% seen only once; the top ten take approximately 4%. The sequenced material came from blood. Every receptor here comes from a woman aged 60 to 75 in good health. The CDR3 runs from the conserved cysteine through the conserved F or W. D genes are given only for firm matches.

>.|TRBJ2-1|TRBV9
CASSAPQSPVGLDEQFF
>.|TRBJ1-6|TRBV19
CATRTGRQNSPLHF
>TRBD2|TRBJ2-3|TRBV7-9
CASSLLRGGPGNTDTQYF
>TRBD2|TRBJ2-5|TRBV7-9
CASSLGLAGLETQYF
>.|TRBJ2-5|TRBV7-2
CASSFRGETQYF
>TRBD2|TRBJ2-3|TRBV29-1
CSVEASGGSDTQYF
>TRBD1|TRBJ2-7|TRBV9
CASSAPLGTVSSYEQYF
>.|TRBJ1-2|TRBV12-3/TRBV12-4
CASSAGYGYTF
>TRBD1|TRBJ2-3|TRBV13
CASSLWDRSTDTQYF
>TRBD2|TRBJ2-5|TRBV5-4
CASSLARTSGETQYF
>.|TRBJ2-4|TRBV18
CASSPPGNNIQYF
>.|TRBJ1-4|TRBV18
CASSSYSTNEKLFF
>.|TRBJ1-2|TRBV6-5
CASTQGGTNYGYTF
>.|TRBJ1-3|TRBV7-9
CASSLGGPGNTIYF
>.|TRBJ1-6|TRBV6-2/TRBV6-3
CASSGPRGRVVSPLHF
>.|TRBJ2-7|TRBV1
CTSSQAVPGRGKYEQYF
>.|TRBJ2-4|TRBV19
CASARTVTKNIQYF
>.|TRBJ2-7|TRBV7-2
CASSLERGGLPEQYF
>.|TRBJ1-2|TRBV6-5
CASRGELTDYGYTF
>.|TRBJ1-6|TRBV7-9
CASSLREGGNSPLHF
>.|TRBJ2-1|TRBV7-2
CASSLVRNEQFF
>.|TRBJ2-7|TRBV19
CASSPRSQAYEQYF
>TRBD1|TRBJ1-1|TRBV29-1
CSVGFPGGTPTEAFF
>TRBD1|TRBJ1-2|TRBV7-2
CASSPLEDRRYGYTF
>.|TRBJ1-5|TRBV7-9
CASSSYNQPQHF
>.|TRBJ1-5|TRBV18
CASSPSQQDQPQHF
>TRBD1|TRBJ2-7|TRBV7-6
CASSLAGQRPDYEQYF
>.|TRBJ1-3|TRBV5-1
CASSLNPGNTIYF
>.|TRBJ2-2|TRBV7-8
CASSLNGLPTGELFF
>.|TRBJ2-2|TRBV5-1
CASSLGSAGATGELFF
>TRBD1|TRBJ1-1|TRBV7-2
CASSKDRATVTEAFF
>.|TRBJ2-7|TRBV19
CATKNRTEPYEQYF
>.|TRBJ2-5|TRBV20-1
CSARQETQYF
>.|TRBJ1-6|TRBV2
CASSRSGPIGSPLHF
>.|TRBJ1-1|TRBV18
CASGRERNTEAFF
>TRBD1|TRBJ2-1|TRBV11-1
CASSHRDSYNEQFF
>TRBD1|TRBJ2-2|TRBV24-1
CATSDAPGQGDSGELFF
>.|TRBJ1-6|TRBV19
CASKAGTANSPLHF
>.|TRBJ1-2|TRBV5-6
CASSLSPPGGYTF
>.|TRBJ2-1|TRBV20-1
CSASDGLTYNEQFF
>.|TRBJ1-2|TRBV25-1
CASSARVDSYGYTF
>.|TRBJ1-1|TRBV7-9
CASSLDGGAEAFF
>TRBD2|TRBJ2-1|TRBV5-1
CASSQSSGGLNEQFF
>.|TRBJ1-1|TRBV3-1/TRBV3-2
CASSQEFTETLEAFF
>TRBD1|TRBJ1-5|TRBV29-1
CSAGQGDQPQHF
>.|TRBJ1-2|TRBV18
CASSPPATTNYGYTF
>TRBD1|TRBJ1-4|TRBV27
CASSTQGFPNEKLFF
>.|TRBJ2-3|TRBV9
CASSPSGTLRVGDTQYF
>.|TRBJ1-6|TRBV30
CAWRTGQSNSPLHF
>TRBD2|TRBJ2-2|TRBV5-4
CASSSGGALAGELFF
>.|TRBJ1-1|TRBV3-1/TRBV3-2
CASSQDPGPPKAAFF
>.|TRBJ1-2|TRBV12-3/TRBV12-4
CASSFGQGGGYTF
>.|TRBJ2-7|TRBV18
CASSPLYEQYF
>TRBD1|TRBJ1-2|TRBV7-2
CASSLGDRGEGYTF
>TRBD1|TRBJ2-4|TRBV6-2/TRBV6-3
CASSLQGIAKNIQYF
>TRBD1|TRBJ1-2|TRBV4-3
CASSPTGGRAGYTF
>.|TRBJ1-1|TRBV7-9
CASSFNGRTEAFF
>.|TRBJ1-4|TRBV6-2/TRBV6-3
CASSYSGGVGEKLFF
>.|TRBJ1-3|TRBV7-6
CASSLTGSFSGNTIYF